This entry features one TCR beta chain sequence. The V gene's germline CDR1 is GTSNPN and CDR2 SVGIG (reference sequence). Trimming stripped 0 bases from V and 10 bases from J, with 9 bases between. The CDR3 has 11 amino acids. In the original analysis: Reference gene primers were amplified, and this amplification served to estimate nucleated cell counts. Profiled with immunoSEQ multiplex PCR; TCRdb holds only in-frame clones, not every one. The V and J calls and clone size come from that table; D and trimming were worked out from the DNA. Found here are about 670,000 clones, approximately 90% of them singletons; the top ten hold roughly 0.25%. This entry comes from a study of blood T cell repertoires in COVID-19. Overall study context: From the United States, Italy and Spain came samples of acute and convalescent COVID-19. PBMCs, B-cell-depleted T cells, or T cells were the source of the cDNA or gDNA that made up the material.

Specimen: peripheral blood. The chain couples TRBV30 to TRBJ1-2; possibly TRBD1 for D (6 bases). The receptor comes from a woman between 18 and 30 years old with acute or convalescent COVID-19. In DNA form, the CDR3 reads TGTGCCTGGAGTGTAGGGGGGGTCTACACCTTC. Its translation is CAWSVGGVYTF.